This TCR beta chain was recorded in a study of shared clonotypes between healthy human individuals. Study-level results: Despite large depth, sorted-subset datasets appeared incompletely sequenced.

The table came from immunoSEQ multiplex PCR; TCRdb's copy has only in-frame clones and leaves some out. The sample shows millions of clones, roughly 93% of them seen only once. V dropped 0 bases and J dropped 4 bases, with 7 bases sitting between them. The germline CDR1 and CDR2 sequences are LGHNA and YSLEER. The CDR3 is 14 residues long. With respect to this clone: Its antigen remains unidentified.

This sequence joins TRBV4-3 and TRBJ1-5; D call uncertain. The sequence was collected from a man aged 18 to 30 in good health. Some clones in this sample may be carry-over from other donors' samples. The specimen sequenced was naive CD4+ T cells from PBMCs. Subset in this sample: CD45RA+ positively selected. Here the CDR3 reads CASSQDWRNQPQHF. DNA for the CDR3: TGCGCCAGCAGCCAAGACTGGCGGAATCAGCCCCAGCATTTT.